This is a list of T cell receptor beta chains from one sample in a study of beta chain features in type 1 diabetes. Produced via immunoSEQ multiplex PCR; TCRdb's table is partial and in-frame only. The sample has about 150,000 clones; approximately 8.1% are singletons. Input material: central memory CD4+ T cells from blood. The receptors come from a man aged 18 to 30 in good health. Each CDR3 is given with its conserved first and last residue. The D gene is left open where the match is weak. Clone size is stated in some rows and not others, as once, few, many or a class when expanded.

TRBJ2-7	15	TRBD1	few	TRBV5-1	CASSLVSGGHYEQYF	TGCGCCAGCAGCTTGGTGTCAGGGGGCCACTACGAGCAGTACTTC
TRBJ1-2	13	TRBD1	.	TRBV5-1	CASRPQGAGGYTF	TGCGCCAGCAGACCTCAGGGGGCGGGTGGCTACACCTTC
TRBJ1-5	12	.	.	TRBV19	CASQDGDQPQHF	TGTGCCAGTCAGGACGGGGATCAGCCCCAGCATTTT
TRBJ2-1	17	TRBD2	few	TRBV29-1	CSVGGTSGTSSYNEQFF	TGCAGCGTTGGGGGGACTAGCGGGACTAGCTCCTACAATGAGCAGTTCTTC
TRBJ2-1	15	TRBD2	few	TRBV30	CACKQPYSGDNEQFF	TGTGCCTGCAAGCAACCATATAGCGGGGACAATGAGCAGTTCTTC
TRBJ2-2	13	.	many	TRBV7-2	CASSLPLTGELFF	TGTGCCAGCAGCTTGCCACTAACCGGGGAGCTGTTTTTT
TRBJ2-2	17	.	few	TRBV7-3	CASSPFLGPANTGELFF	TGTGCCAGCAGCCCCTTTCTGGGGCCCGCGAACACCGGGGAGCTGTTTTTT
TRBJ2-3	15	TRBD2	.	TRBV7-3	CASAKLAGEADTQYF	TGTGCCAGCGCAAAACTAGCGGGAGAGGCAGATACGCAGTATTTT
TRBJ1-2	12	.	.	TRBV29-1	CSVVDSGYGYTF	TGCAGCGTTGTAGACAGCGGGTACGGCTACACCTTC
TRBJ2-1	11	.	many	TRBV30	CAWSVISEQFF	TGTGCCTGGAGTGTAATCAGTGAGCAGTTCTTC
TRBJ1-2	15	.	few	TRBV28	CASSRRGNSVYGYTF	TGTGCCAGCAGTCGGCGAGGGAACTCCGTTTATGGCTACACCTTC
TRBJ2-7	15	TRBD2	few	TRBV9	CASSARGSGSHEQYF	TGTGCCAGCAGCGCCCGAGGTAGCGGGAGTCACGAGCAGTACTTC
TRBJ2-5	14	TRBD1	few	TRBV5-1	CASSITGGRETQYF	TGCGCCAGCAGCATAACAGGGGGCAGAGAGACCCAGTACTTC
TRBJ1-1	15	.	many	TRBV5-6	CASSLSTVKYTEAFF	TGTGCCAGCAGCTTGAGCACCGTTAAGTACACTGAAGCTTTCTTT
TRBJ2-3	15	TRBD2	.	TRBV30	CAWSVRLAGTDTQYF	TGTGCCTGGAGTGTACGGCTAGCGGGAACAGATACGCAGTATTTT
TRBJ1-1	17	TRBD1	.	TRBV9	CASSVAMTGSGDTEAFF	TGTGCCAGCAGCGTAGCGATGACAGGGTCTGGAGACACTGAAGCTTTCTTT
TRBJ2-7	14	TRBD2	many	TRBV25-1	CASTEREGSYEQYF	TGTGCCAGCACTGAGCGGGAGGGTTCCTACGAGCAGTACTTC
TRBJ2-6	19	TRBD1	few	TRBV2	CASSVFRQGLSSGANVLTF	TGTGCCAGCAGTGTTTTTCGACAGGGGTTGTCATCTGGGGCCAACGTCCTGACTTTC
TRBJ1-1	13	TRBD1	.	TRBV25-1	CASRGTGRTEAFF	TGTGCCAGCAGGGGGACAGGGCGAACTGAAGCTTTCTTT
TRBJ2-6	15	.	few	TRBV6-1	CASAHVSSGANVLTF	TGTGCCAGCGCGCACGTGAGCTCTGGGGCCAACGTCCTGACTTTC
TRBJ2-1	15	TRBD2	few	TRBV5-1	CASSYMAGGPNEQFF	TGCGCCAGCAGTTATATGGCGGGGGGGCCCAATGAGCAGTTCTTC
TRBJ1-1	13	.	.	TRBV11-2	CATAGTLRAEAFF	TGTGCCACCGCCGGGACACTTAGGGCTGAAGCTTTCTTT
TRBJ1-2	13	TRBD1	.	TRBV5-5	CASMGQGVNGYTF	TGTGCCAGCATGGGACAGGGCGTCAATGGCTACACCTTC
TRBJ2-7	14	TRBD2	many	TRBV10-3	CAISESGRTDEQYF	TGTGCCATCAGTGAGAGCGGGAGGACCGACGAGCAGTACTTC
TRBJ1-1	12	.	.	TRBV29-1	CSVDSGNTEAFF	TGCAGCGTGGACTCGGGAAACACTGAAGCTTTCTTT
TRBJ2-7	14	.	.	TRBV5-4	CASSLGGIGYEQYF	TGTGCCAGCAGCTTGGGCGGGATCGGCTACGAGCAGTACTTC
TRBJ2-5	16	TRBD1	.	TRBV19	CASSIWTGGSRETQYF	TGTGCCAGTAGTATTTGGACAGGGGGGTCGAGAGAGACCCAGTACTTC
TRBJ2-5	14	TRBD1	few	TRBV4-2	CASSQGGTGETQYF	TGTGCCAGCAGCCAAGGGGGGACAGGGGAGACCCAGTACTTC
TRBJ2-7	15	.	few	TRBV6-1	CASREAGQSTYEQYF	TGTGCCAGCAGGGAAGCTGGACAGTCAACCTACGAGCAGTACTTC
TRBJ2-1	13	TRBD2	.	TRBV7-6	CASRKLAGDEQFF	TGTGCCAGCAGGAAACTAGCGGGGGATGAGCAGTTCTTC
TRBJ2-1	16	TRBD1	few	TRBV7-2	CASSAHRQGFGGEQFF	TGTGCCAGCAGCGCCCACCGACAGGGGTTCGGCGGGGAGCAGTTCTTC
TRBJ2-7	15	TRBD1	.	TRBV7-7	CASSLGQGPTYEQYF	TGTGCTAGCAGCCTGGGACAGGGTCCCACCTACGAGCAGTACTTC
TRBJ2-3	14	.	few	TRBV5-4	CASSSKQITDTQYF	TGTGCCAGCAGCTCTAAACAGATCACAGATACGCAGTATTTT
TRBJ2-1	17	.	many	TRBV29-1	CSVEKVWPKGGLNEQFF	TGCAGCGTTGAGAAGGTCTGGCCCAAGGGGGGGCTTAATGAGCAGTTCTTC
TRBJ1-2	13	.	many	TRBV6-5	CASSPDSNYGYTF	TGTGCCAGCAGCCCGGACAGTAACTATGGCTACACCTTC
TRBJ2-6	18	TRBD2	few	TRBV9	CASSAPRGGSSGANVLTF	TGTGCCAGCAGCGCCCCCCGCGGGGGGTCCTCTGGGGCCAACGTCCTGACTTTC
TRBJ1-5	13	.	few	TRBV28	CASARPLNQPQHF	TGTGCCAGCGCCAGGCCTCTCAATCAGCCCCAGCATTTT
TRBJ1-2	15	.	few	TRBV30	CAWRPGHPSDYGYTF	TGTGCCTGGCGGCCGGGACACCCGAGCGACTATGGCTACACCTTC
TRBJ2-7	12	.	.	TRBV18	CASRPGVNEQYF	TGTGCCAGCCGGCCAGGGGTAAACGAGCAGTACTTC
TRBJ2-1	16	TRBD2	.	TRBV9	CASSPSPSGVYNEQFF	TGTGCCAGCAGCCCCTCTCCTAGCGGGGTGTACAATGAGCAGTTCTTC
TRBJ2-5	13	.	few	TRBV10-3	CAITPGDTETQYF	TGTGCCATCACCCCCGGGGACACAGAGACCCAGTACTTC
TRBJ1-2	12	.	few	TRBV10-3	CAIVRGDYGYTF	TGTGCCATCGTGCGGGGCGACTATGGCTACACCTTC
TRBJ2-1	11	TRBD1	.	TRBV28	CASNDRGQVFF	TGTGCCAGCAACGACAGGGGGCAAGTGTTCTTC
TRBJ2-5	14	TRBD1	.	TRBV18	CASCTDRVQETQYF	TGTGCCAGCTGTACCGACAGGGTGCAAGAGACCCAGTACTTC
TRBJ2-5	13	TRBD1	.	TRBV25-1	CASSETDRATQYF	TGTGCCAGCAGTGAGACGGACAGGGCGACCCAGTACTTC
TRBJ1-6	15	TRBD1	.	TRBV19	CASSSRDSYNSPLHF	TGTGCCAGTAGTAGCCGGGACAGTTATAATTCACCCCTCCACTTT
TRBJ2-7	14	.	many	TRBV28	CASSLIKRAREQYF	TGTGCCAGCAGTCTTATCAAGAGGGCCCGGGAGCAGTACTTC
TRBJ1-4	15	.	few	TRBV5-1	CASSLDGRGNEKLFF	TGCGCCAGCAGCCTAGACGGACGGGGTAATGAAAAACTGTTTTTT
TRBJ2-7	13	.	.	TRBV5-8	CASKQRGLREQYF	TGTGCCAGCAAACAACGGGGGTTGAGGGAGCAGTACTTC
TRBJ2-2	15	TRBD2	.	TRBV30	CAWSGLAGVAGELFF	TGTGCCTGGAGCGGACTAGCGGGGGTTGCCGGGGAGCTGTTTTTT
TRBJ2-6	14	.	.	TRBV28	CASRSSTGANVLTF	TGTGCCAGCCGATCTAGCACTGGGGCCAACGTCCTGACTTTC
TRBJ2-2	17	TRBD2	.	TRBV7-8	CASTRLAGGPGSGELFF	TGTGCCAGCACCAGACTAGCGGGAGGGCCCGGGTCCGGGGAGCTGTTTTTT
TRBJ2-7	13	.	few	TRBV2	CASGEGTSTEQYF	TGTGCCAGCGGCGAGGGGACTTCGACCGAGCAGTACTTC
TRBJ2-1	17	TRBD2	.	TRBV7-3	CASSTQPTSGSYNEQFF	TGTGCCAGCAGCACTCAACCGACTAGCGGATCCTACAATGAGCAGTTCTTC
TRBJ2-1	14	TRBD2	few	TRBV7-3	CASSSSTGGDEQFF	TGTGCCAGCAGCTCCTCGACTGGGGGGGATGAGCAGTTCTTC
TRBJ2-5	13	.	.	TRBV11-3	CASSLVGGETQYF	TGTGCCAGCAGCTTAGTCGGGGGAGAGACCCAGTACTTC
TRBJ2-2	17	TRBD1	many	TRBV4-2	CASSPALKTGSGGELFF	TGTGCCAGCAGCCCCGCCCTAAAGACAGGGTCAGGCGGGGAGCTGTTTTTT
TRBJ2-7	13	.	.	TRBV19	CASRRRAGNEQYF	TGTGCCTCACGGCGGAGGGCCGGGAACGAGCAGTACTTC